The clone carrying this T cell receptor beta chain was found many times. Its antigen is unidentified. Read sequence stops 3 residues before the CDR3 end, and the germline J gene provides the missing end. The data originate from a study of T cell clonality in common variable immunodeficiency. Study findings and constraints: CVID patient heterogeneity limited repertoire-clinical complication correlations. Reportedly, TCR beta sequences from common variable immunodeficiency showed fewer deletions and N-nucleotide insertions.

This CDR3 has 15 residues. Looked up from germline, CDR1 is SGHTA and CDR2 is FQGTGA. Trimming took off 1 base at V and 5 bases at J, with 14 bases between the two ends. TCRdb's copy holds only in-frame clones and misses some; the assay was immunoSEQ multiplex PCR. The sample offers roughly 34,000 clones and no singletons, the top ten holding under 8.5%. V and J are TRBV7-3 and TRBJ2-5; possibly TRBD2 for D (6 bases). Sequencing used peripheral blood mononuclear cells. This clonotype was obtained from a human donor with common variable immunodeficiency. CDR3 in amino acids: CASSLRAGAGETQYF. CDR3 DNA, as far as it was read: TGTGCCAGCAGCTTAAGAGCGGGCGCGGGGGAGACC.